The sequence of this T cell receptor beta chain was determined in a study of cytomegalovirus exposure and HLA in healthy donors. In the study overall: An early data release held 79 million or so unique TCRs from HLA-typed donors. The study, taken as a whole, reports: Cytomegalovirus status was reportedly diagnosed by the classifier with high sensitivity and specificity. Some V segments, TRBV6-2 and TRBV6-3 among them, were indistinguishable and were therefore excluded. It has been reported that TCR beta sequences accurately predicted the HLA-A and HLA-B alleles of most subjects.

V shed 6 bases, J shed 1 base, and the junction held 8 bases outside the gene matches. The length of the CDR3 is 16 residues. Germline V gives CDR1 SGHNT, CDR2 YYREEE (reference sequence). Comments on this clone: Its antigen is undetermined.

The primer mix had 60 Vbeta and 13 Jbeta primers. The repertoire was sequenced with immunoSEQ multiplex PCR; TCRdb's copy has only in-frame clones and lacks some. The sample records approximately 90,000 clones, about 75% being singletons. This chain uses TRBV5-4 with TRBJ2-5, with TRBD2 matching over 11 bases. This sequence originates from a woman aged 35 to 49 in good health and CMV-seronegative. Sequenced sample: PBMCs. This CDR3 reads CASKTGGTSGQETQYF. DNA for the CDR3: TGTGCCAGCAAGACGGGAGGGACTAGCGGCCAAGAGACCCAGTACTTC.